The 21 T cell receptor beta chains below all came from one sample that was sequenced in a study of T cells after yellow fever vaccination. Each CDR3 protein gets one entry after TCRdb re-called the 5' RACE reads with MiXCR. The repertoire includes nearly 300,000 distinct CDR3 sequences, roughly 9% of them detected once, and approximately 3.5% sits in the top ten. The input for sequencing was CD4+ T cells sorted from PBMCs, taken 5 days after the yellow fever booster vaccination. The source is a man younger than 35 who received the YFV17D yellow fever vaccine.

The rearrangement uses TRBV11-2 and TRBJ2-2, with D perhaps assigned TRBD1 or TRBD2 (5 bases each). CDR3 length: 15 residues. The germline V and J ends were trimmed by 6 bases and 7 bases, with 18 bases remaining between them. The germline V gene encodes CDR1 SGHAT and CDR2 FQNNGV. The CDR3 is CASSYRDPTLGELFF. CDR3 sequence (DNA): TGTGCCAGCAGTTACCGGGACCCCACCCTCGGGGAGCTGTTTTTT.

The rearrangement links TRBV5-1 to TRBJ2-1; 12 bases line up with TRBD2. Trimming took 4 bases from V and 3 from J; bases not matched to a gene: 5. Germline V gene lookup returns CDR1 SGHRS and CDR2 YFSETQ. The CDR3 loop spans 16 amino acids. CDR3 in amino acids: CASSGTSGGYYNEQFF. CDR3 in DNA: TGCGCCAGCAGCGGAACTAGCGGGGGGTACTACAATGAGCAGTTCTTC.

This clonotype was picked up a small number of times. The J gene is TRBJ2-3, the V gene TRBV7-8, with 11 bases matching TRBD2. The length of the CDR3 is 16 residues. V lost 3 bases and J lost 0; bases outside the gene matches: 2. The germline V gene encodes CDR1 SGHVS and CDR2 FQNEAQ. In DNA, the CDR3 is TGTGCCAGCAGCTTGGTAGCGGGGGGGAGCACAGATACGCAGTATTTT. This sequence encodes CASSLVAGGSTDTQYF.

The chain joins TRBV6-1 to TRBJ1-6; D is unclear. The V end lost 2 bases, the J end lost 10 bases, and 12 bases lay between the germline ends. The germline V gene has CDR1 MNHNS and CDR2 SASEGT. The CDR3 length is 14 residues. Here the CDR3 reads CASSETEGGSPLHF. CDR3 sequence (DNA): TGTGCCAGCAGTGAAACGGAGGGTGGGTCACCCCTCCACTTT.

The genes are TRBV28 and TRBJ1-3; no definite D call. Germline CDR1 is MDHEN and CDR2 is SYDVKM. V was clipped by 3 bases and J by 4 bases, with 13 bases between them. This CDR3 region has 15 residues. The CDR3 DNA reads as TGTGCCAGCAGTTTCCCTTCAGCCGCAGGAAACACCATATATTTT. Its protein product is CASSFPSAAGNTIYF.

This clonotype was seen more than once but under ten times. The rearrangement joins TRBV18 to TRBJ2-1; tentative D call: TRBD1 (6 bases). CDR1 is KGHSH, CDR2 LQKENI, per germline. The V end was cut by 4 bases, the J end by 6 bases, with 16 bases between. This CDR3 spans 15 amino acids. CDR3 DNA: TGTGCCAGCTCACGCGGGCAGGGGTTTGGCAATGAGCAGTTCTTC. This gives the protein CASSRGQGFGNEQFF.

V usage is TRBV7-3 and J usage is TRBJ2-6, with D unclear. Trimming took off 2 bases at V and 0 bases at J, with 11 bases between the two ends. The germline V gene encodes CDR1 SGHTA and CDR2 FQGTGA. The CDR3 loop spans 17 amino acids. The CDR3 coding sequence is TGTGCCAGCAGCTTAGGGCCCGGTAACTCTGGGGCCAACGTCCTGACTTTC. Translated: CASSLGPGNSGANVLTF.

This clonotype was seen ten or more times. The chain has TRBV9 and TRBJ2-2; D not resolved. The germline V gene has CDR1 SGDLS and CDR2 YYNGEE. Deletions cut 0 bases from V and 1 base from J, with 7 bases between. This CDR3 region has 15 residues. The CDR3 reads CASSVAPGNTGELFF. For the CDR3, the DNA is TGTGCCAGCAGCGTAGCGCCGGGGAACACCGGGGAGCTGTTTTTT.

This clonotype was observed a few times. The chain employs TRBV6-2 or TRBV6-3 and TRBJ2-7; D is perhaps TRBD2 (6 bases). Germline V gene lookup returns CDR1 MNHEY and CDR2 SVGEGT. V was trimmed by 4 bases and J by 2 bases, leaving 9 bases between them. The CDR3 has 13 amino acids. The CDR3 DNA reads as TGTGCCAGCAGTTTCGGACTACCCTACGAGCAGTACGTC. This sequence encodes CASSFGLPYEQYV.

J is TRBJ2-7 and V is TRBV18; 7 nucleotides align to TRBD2. The CDR3 is 15 amino acids. Trimming at V came to 1 base and at J to 2 bases, leaving 5 bases not matched to a gene. Germline CDR1 and CDR2: KGHSH and LQKENI. CDR3 amino acids: CASSPLGRGPYEQYF. The CDR3 DNA is TGTGCCAGCTCACCACTGGGGAGGGGACCCTACGAGCAGTACTTC.

This chain joins TRBV18 and TRBJ2-2; D uncertain. The CDR3 loop spans 14 amino acids. The V end was cut by 2 bases, the J end by 1 base, with 5 bases between. Per germline, CDR1 KGHSH and CDR2 LQKENI. CDR3 residues: CASSPRRNTGELFF. In DNA form, the CDR3 reads TGTGCCAGCTCACCAAGGCGGAACACCGGGGAGCTGTTTTTT.

J is TRBJ2-6 and V is TRBV6-5; D call uncertain. Per germline, CDR1 MNHEY and CDR2 SVGAGI. CDR3 length: 16 residues. V gave up 0 bases and J gave up 0 bases, with 6 bases separating them. The CDR3 loop reads CASSYSRFSGANVLTF. CDR3 coding DNA: TGTGCCAGCAGTTACTCAAGGTTCTCTGGGGCCAACGTCCTGACTTTC.

This clonotype was seen a handful of times. The genes are TRBV24-1 and TRBJ2-7, with 8 bases that match TRBD1. Trimming at V came to 9 bases and at J to 1 base, leaving 10 bases not matched to a gene. The CDR3 runs 15 residues. The germline V gene encodes CDR1 KGHDR and CDR2 SFDVKD. The CDR3 region is CATQFTDRASYEQYF. The CDR3 region has the DNA TGTGCCACCCAATTCACGGACAGGGCATCCTACGAGCAGTACTTC.

The genes are TRBV6-4 and TRBJ1-5; 7 bases are a match to TRBD1. Germline V gene data show CDR1 as MRHNA and CDR2 as SNTAGT. V lost 8 bases and J lost 6; bases outside the gene matches: 4. The CDR3 runs to 12 residues. The CDR3 coding sequence is TGTGCCAGCGCGGACAGGTTTCAGCCCCAGCATTTT. It yields the protein CASADRFQPQHF.

This clonotype was seen more than once but under ten times. The chain links TRBV5-1 to TRBJ2-3; a weak D match, TRBD2 (6 bases). Looked up from germline, CDR1 is SGHRS and CDR2 is YFSETQ. Trimming removed 1 base at V and 6 bases at J, with 9 bases between. The CDR3 is made up of 13 amino acids. Here the CDR3 reads CASSLTSIDTQYF. The CDR3 nucleotides read TGCGCCAGCAGCTTGACTAGCATCGATACGCAGTATTTT.

This clonotype was counted ten times or more. The chain recombines TRBV4-1 with TRBJ1-2; D uncertain. V was clipped by 3 bases and J by 8 bases, with 7 bases between them. In germline, CDR1 is MGHRA, CDR2 YSYEKL. This CDR3 has 11 amino acids. CDR3 sequence reads: CASSHPRGYTF. Written as DNA, the CDR3 is TGCGCCAGCAGCCATCCCCGAGGCTACACCTTC.

This rearrangement joins TRBV12-3 or TRBV12-4 to TRBJ2-7; 9 bases align to TRBD1. The CDR3 contains 15 residues. Losses at the gene ends were 5 bases for V and 2 bases for J; bases not matched to a gene: 7. The CDR3 protein is CASSAPGQGTYEQYF. Written as DNA, the CDR3 is TGTGCCAGCAGTGCCCCGGGACAGGGCACCTACGAGCAGTACTTC.

The chain uses TRBV2 and TRBJ1-3, with no clear D. The ends were cut back, 1 base at V and 0 bases at J, with 4 bases in the middle. The CDR3 contains 14 residues. Germline CDR1 SNHLY, CDR2 FYNNEI. CDR3 loop: CASSEVSSGNTIYF. The CDR3 DNA is TGTGCCAGCAGTGAAGTAAGCTCTGGAAACACCATATATTTT.

The genes are TRBV2 and TRBJ1-1; D is uncertain. V lost 4 bases and J 1 base, leaving 7 bases between the germline ends. The CDR3 sequence is 13 residues long. Germline V CDR1 and CDR2: SNHLY, FYNNEI. The CDR3 region is CASSALPNTEAFF. CDR3 sequence (DNA): TGTGCCAGCAGTGCTCTCCCGAACACTGAAGCTTTCTTT.

Only a few counts were recorded for this clonotype. The V gene is TRBV7-3, the J gene TRBJ2-3, with TRBD2 matching over 9 bases. Germline V CDR1 and CDR2: SGHTA, FQGTGA. CDR3 length: 17 residues. The V and J ends lost 2 bases and 2 bases, in that order; junction bases with no gene match: 8. The CDR3 loop is CASSLRGLAYDTDTQYF. The DNA of the CDR3 is TGTGCCAGCAGCTTACGAGGACTAGCGTACGACACAGATACGCAGTATTTT.

The rearrangement links TRBV14 to TRBJ1-2; 7 positions agree with TRBD1. The CDR3 sequence is 14 residues long. Per germline, CDR1 SGHDN and CDR2 FVKESK. The trim removed 1 base at V and 8 bases at J, leaving 7 bases unmatched. The CDR3 reads CASSQARQGGGYTF. The CDR3, as DNA: TGTGCCAGCAGCCAAGCCCGACAGGGCGGAGGCTACACCTTC.